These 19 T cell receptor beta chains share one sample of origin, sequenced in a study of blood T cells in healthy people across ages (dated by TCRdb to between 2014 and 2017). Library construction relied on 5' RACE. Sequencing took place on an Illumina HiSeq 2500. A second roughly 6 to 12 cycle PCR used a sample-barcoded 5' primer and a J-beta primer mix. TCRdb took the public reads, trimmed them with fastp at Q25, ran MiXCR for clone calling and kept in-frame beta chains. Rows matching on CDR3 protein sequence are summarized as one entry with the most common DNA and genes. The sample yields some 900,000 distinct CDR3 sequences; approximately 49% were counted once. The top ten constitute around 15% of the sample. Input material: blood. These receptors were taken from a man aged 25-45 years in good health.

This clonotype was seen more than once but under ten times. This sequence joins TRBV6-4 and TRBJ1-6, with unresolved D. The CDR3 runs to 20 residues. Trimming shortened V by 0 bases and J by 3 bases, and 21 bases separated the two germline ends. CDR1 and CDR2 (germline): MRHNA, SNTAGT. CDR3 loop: CASSDSLLVVQPNYNSPLHF. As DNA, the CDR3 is TGTGCCAGCAGTGACTCGTTGTTAGTGGTGCAGCCTAACTATAATTCACCCCTCCACTTT.

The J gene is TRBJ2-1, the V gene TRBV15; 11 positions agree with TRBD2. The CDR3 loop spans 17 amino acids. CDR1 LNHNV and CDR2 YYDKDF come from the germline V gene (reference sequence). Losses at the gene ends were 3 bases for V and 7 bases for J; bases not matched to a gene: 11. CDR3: CATSSATRLAGRNEQFF. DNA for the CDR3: TGTGCCACCAGCAGTGCAACAAGACTAGCGGGGAGGAATGAGCAGTTCTTC.

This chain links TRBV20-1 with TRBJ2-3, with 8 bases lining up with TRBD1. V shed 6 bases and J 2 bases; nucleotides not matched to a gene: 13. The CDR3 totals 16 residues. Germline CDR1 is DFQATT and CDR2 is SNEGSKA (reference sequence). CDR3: CSANPTGTGYTDTQYF. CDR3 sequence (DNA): TGCAGTGCCAACCCTACCGGGACAGGTTACACAGATACGCAGTATTTT.

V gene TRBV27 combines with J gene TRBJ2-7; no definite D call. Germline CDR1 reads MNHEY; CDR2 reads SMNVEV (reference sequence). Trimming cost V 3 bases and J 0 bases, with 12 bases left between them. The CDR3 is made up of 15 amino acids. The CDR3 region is CASSFLPRSSYEQYF. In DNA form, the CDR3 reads TGTGCCAGCAGTTTTCTTCCCAGGAGCTCCTACGAGCAGTACTTC.

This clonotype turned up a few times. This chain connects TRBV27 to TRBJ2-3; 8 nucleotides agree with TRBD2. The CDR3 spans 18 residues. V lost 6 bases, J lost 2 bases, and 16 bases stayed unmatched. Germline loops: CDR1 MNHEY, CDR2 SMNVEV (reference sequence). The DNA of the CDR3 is TGTGCCAGCAGGGGGCTCAGGGCGGGGGGTCCTTTCACAGATACGCAGTATTTT. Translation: CASRGLRAGGPFTDTQYF.

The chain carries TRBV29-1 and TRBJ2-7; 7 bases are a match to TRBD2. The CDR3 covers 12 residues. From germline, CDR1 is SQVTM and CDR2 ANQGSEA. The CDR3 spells CSAGVSSYEQYF. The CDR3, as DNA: TGCAGTGCGGGGGTAAGCTCCTACGAGCAGTACTTC.

CDR3 sequence (DNA): TGTGCCAGCAGTCCGCGACAGAGCCAAGTAGTGAACACTGAAGCTTTCTTT. Translating it yields CASSPRQSQVVNTEAFF. The J gene is TRBJ1-1, the V gene TRBV6-2 or TRBV6-3; tentative D call: TRBD1 (5 bases). Trimming stripped 5 bases from V and 0 bases from J, with 19 bases between. CDR1 is MNHEY, CDR2 SVGEGT, per germline. The CDR3 is made up of 17 amino acids.

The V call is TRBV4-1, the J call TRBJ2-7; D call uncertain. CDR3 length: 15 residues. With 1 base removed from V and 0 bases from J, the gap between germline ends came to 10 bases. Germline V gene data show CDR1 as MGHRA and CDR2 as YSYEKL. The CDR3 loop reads CASSQVGGLSYEQYF. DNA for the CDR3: TGCGCCAGCAGCCAAGTGGGCGGTCTCTCCTACGAGCAGTACTTC.

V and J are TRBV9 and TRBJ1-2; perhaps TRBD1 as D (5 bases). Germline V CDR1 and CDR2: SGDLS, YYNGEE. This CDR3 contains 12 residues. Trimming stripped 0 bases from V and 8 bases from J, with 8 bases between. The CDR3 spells CASSVDQGGYTF. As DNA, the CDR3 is TGTGCCAGCAGCGTAGATCAGGGAGGCTACACCTTC.

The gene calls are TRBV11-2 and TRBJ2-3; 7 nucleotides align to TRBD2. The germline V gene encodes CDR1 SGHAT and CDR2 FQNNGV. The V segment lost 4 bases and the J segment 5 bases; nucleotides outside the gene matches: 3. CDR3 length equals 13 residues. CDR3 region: CASSWGGGDTQYF. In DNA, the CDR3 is TGTGCCAGCAGCTGGGGCGGGGGAGATACGCAGTATTTT.

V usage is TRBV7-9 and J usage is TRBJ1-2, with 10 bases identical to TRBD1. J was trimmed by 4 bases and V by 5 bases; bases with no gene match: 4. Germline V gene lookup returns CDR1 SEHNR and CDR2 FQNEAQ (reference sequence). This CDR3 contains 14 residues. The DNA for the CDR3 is TGTGCCAGCAGCCCCCGGGACAGGGGCTATGGCTACACCTTC. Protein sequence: CASSPRDRGYGYTF.

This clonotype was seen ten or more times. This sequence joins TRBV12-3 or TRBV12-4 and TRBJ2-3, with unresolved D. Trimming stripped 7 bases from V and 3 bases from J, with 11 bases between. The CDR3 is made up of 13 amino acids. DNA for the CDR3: TGTGCCAGCACAAGCCCCGAAACAGATACGCAGTATTTT. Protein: CASTSPETDTQYF.

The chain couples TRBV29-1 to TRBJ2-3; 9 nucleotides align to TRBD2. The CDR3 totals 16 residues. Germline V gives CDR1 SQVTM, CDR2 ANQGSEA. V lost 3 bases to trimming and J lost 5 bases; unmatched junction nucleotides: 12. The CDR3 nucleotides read TGCAGCGTTGACGGGACGGCGGGAGGGGTGGAAGATACGCAGTATTTT. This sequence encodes CSVDGTAGGVEDTQYF.

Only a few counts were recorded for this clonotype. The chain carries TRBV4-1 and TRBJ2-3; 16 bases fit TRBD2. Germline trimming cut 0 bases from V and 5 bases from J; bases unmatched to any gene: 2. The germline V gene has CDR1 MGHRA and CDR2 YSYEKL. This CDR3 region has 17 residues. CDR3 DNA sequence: TGCGCCAGCAGCCAAGAGGGACTAGCGGGGGGGCAAGATACGCAGTATTTT. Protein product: CASSQEGLAGGQDTQYF.

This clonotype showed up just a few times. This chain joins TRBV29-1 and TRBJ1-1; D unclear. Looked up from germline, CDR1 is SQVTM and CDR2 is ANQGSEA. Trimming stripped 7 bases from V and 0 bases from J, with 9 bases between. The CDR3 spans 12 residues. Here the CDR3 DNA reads TGCAGCGCTAAGAGCTTGAACACTGAAGCTTTCTTT. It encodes CSAKSLNTEAFF.

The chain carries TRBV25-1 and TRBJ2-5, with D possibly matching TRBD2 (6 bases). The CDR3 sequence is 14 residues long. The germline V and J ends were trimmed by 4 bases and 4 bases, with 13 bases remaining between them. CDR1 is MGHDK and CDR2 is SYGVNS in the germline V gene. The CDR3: CASSAWGVSETQYF. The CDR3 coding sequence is TGTGCCAGCAGTGCGTGGGGGGTTTCAGAGACCCAGTACTTC.

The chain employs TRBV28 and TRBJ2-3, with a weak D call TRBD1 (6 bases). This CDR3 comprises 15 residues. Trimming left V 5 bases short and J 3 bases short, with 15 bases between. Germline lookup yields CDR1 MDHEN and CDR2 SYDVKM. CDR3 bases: TGTGCCAGCAGTGAACAGGGACAAGGGACAGATACGCAGTATTTT. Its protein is CASSEQGQGTDTQYF.

In DNA form, the CDR3 reads TGTGCCAGCAGTTACCTACCCGAAAGATACAATGAGCAGTTCTTC. Translated: CASSYLPERYNEQFF. The chain combines TRBV6-5 with TRBJ2-1; D gene ambiguous. CDR1 MNHEY and CDR2 SVGAGI come from the germline V gene. V was trimmed by 2 bases and J by 4 bases, leaving 12 bases between them. The CDR3 is 15 amino acids.

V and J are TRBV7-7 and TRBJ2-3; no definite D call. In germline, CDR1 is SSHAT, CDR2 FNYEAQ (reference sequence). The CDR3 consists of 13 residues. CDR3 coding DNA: TGTGCTAGCTTCGACCAGAACACAGATACGCAGTATTTT. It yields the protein CASFDQNTDTQYF.